The clone carrying this TCR beta chain showed up just a few times. Its antigen is as yet unknown. These data originate in a study of T-cell reconstitution after alpha-beta-depleted transplantation in children. General study points: Hyperexpanded clones declined; after one year, newly produced T cells mostly supplied diversity.

The CDR3 spans 15 residues. J lost 7 bases, V lost 4 bases, and 10 bases had no gene match. Germline-derived CDR1 and CDR2 are LGHDT and YNNKEL (reference sequence). This sample's TCRbeta library carried unique molecular identifier barcodes. Via MiXCR, TCRdb re-called the PCR reads, giving one row per CDR3 protein. The table records approximately 500,000 distinct CDR3 sequences, approximately 30% of them present only once. The sequence derives from a boy under two years old with Wiskott-Aldrich syndrome, due to receive a stem cell transplant. Material: PBMCs, obtained before TCRalphabeta/CD19-depleted stem cell transplant. This chain uses TRBV3-1 with TRBJ2-1, with TRBD2 matching 7 bases. The CDR3 nucleotides read TGTGCCAGCAGCCCAGAGCGGGGACCCTGGAATGAGCAGTTCTTC. It yields the protein CASSPERGPWNEQFF.